Many counts were recorded for the clone carrying this T cell receptor (beta chain). Germline lookup yields CDR1 MNHNS and CDR2 SASEGT. Trimming pared 0 bases from V and 2 bases from J, leaving 16 bases between. The CDR3 is 18 amino acids. From RNA, the CDR3 regions of TCR beta chains were amplified and sequenced. HTBI primers served in a first-round RT-PCR, which a second-round multiplex PCR followed. TCRdb fed the multiplex PCR reads into MiXCR, producing one record per CDR3 protein. The sample contains over 500,000 distinct CDR3 sequences, about 20% of which appear only once. The sample is drawn from a study of Graves' ophthalmopathy and Graves' hyperthyroidism.

This TCR was sampled from a woman under 30 with stable Graves' hyperthyroidism. Some clones in this sample may be carry-over from other donors' samples. Sequencing was performed on peripheral blood. This rearrangement joins TRBV6-1 to TRBJ2-2; D remains ambiguous. The CDR3 loop reads CASSEAPVLQDNTGELFF. The CDR3 coding sequence is TGTGCCAGCAGTGAAGCGCCCGTTCTTCAGGATAACACCGGGGAGCTGTTTTTT.